This TCR beta chain was profiled in a study of T cells in Graves' hyperthyroidism and ophthalmopathy. Study observations and caveats: Most thyroid-expanded clonotypes above 0.001 were also found in blood. Patients with ophthalmopathy were separated from those with stable hyperthyroidism by a 13 V-J model. Model-based prediction identified ophthalmopathy a median about 6 months prior to its onset.

It was RNA transcripts that yielded the amplified TCR beta CDR3 regions. The HTBI set primed first-round TCR CDR3 RT-PCR. TCRdb processed the multiplex PCR reads anew with MiXCR; each CDR3 protein has one entry. Counted here are 96,000 or so distinct CDR3 sequences, under 65% occurring once; the ten biggest clones make up roughly 26%. The V gene's germline CDR1 is MNHEY and CDR2 SMNVEV (reference sequence). V was shortened by 6 bases and J by 2 bases, with 16 bases between the two germline ends. The CDR3 is 15 amino acids. Hyperthyroidism, newly diagnosed and lasting under 2 months, affected patients aged 18 to 65. This clonotype was seen more than once but under ten times. Its antigen is unidentified.

What was sequenced was blood. V is TRBV27 and J is TRBJ2-5; D unresolved. The origin of this receptor is a woman in her forties with Graves' hyperthyroidism. Here the CDR3 reads CASRPQLRYQETQYF. CDR3 DNA sequence: TGTGCCAGCAGGCCCCAGTTACGATATCAAGAGACCCAGTACTTC.